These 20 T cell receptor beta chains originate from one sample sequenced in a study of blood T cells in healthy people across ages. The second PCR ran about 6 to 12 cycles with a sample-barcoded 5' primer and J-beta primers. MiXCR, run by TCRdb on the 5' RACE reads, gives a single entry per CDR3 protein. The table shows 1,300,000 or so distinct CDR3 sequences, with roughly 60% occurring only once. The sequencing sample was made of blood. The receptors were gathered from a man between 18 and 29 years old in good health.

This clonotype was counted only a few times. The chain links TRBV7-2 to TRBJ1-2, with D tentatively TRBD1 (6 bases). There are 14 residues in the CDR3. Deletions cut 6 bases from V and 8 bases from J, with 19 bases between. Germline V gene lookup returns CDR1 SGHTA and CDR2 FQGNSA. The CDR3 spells CASRTGPQGHGYTF. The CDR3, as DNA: TGTGCCAGCAGGACCGGGCCCCAGGGGCACGGCTACACCTTC.

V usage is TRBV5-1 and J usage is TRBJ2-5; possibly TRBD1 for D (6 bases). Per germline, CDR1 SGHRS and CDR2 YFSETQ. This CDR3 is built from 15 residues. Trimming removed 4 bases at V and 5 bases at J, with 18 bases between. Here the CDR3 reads CASSLLGARGETQYF. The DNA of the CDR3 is TGCGCCAGCAGCCTCCTGGGGGCGAGAGGGGAGACCCAGTACTTC.

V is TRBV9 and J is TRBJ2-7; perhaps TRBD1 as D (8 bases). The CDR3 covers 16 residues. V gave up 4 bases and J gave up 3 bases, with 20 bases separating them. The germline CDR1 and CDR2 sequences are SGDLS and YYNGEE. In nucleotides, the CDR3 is TGTGCCAGCAGCCCCCGGGGGGACAGGTACCACTACGAGCAGTACTTC. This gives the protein CASSPRGDRYHYEQYF.

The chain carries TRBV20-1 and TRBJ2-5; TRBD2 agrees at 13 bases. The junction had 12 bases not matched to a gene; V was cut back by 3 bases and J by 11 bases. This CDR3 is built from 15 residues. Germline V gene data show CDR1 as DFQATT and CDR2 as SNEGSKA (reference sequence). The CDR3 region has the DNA TGCAGTGCTAGGCCGGGACTAGCGGGATACAATGAGCAGTACTTC. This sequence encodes CSARPGLAGYNEQYF.

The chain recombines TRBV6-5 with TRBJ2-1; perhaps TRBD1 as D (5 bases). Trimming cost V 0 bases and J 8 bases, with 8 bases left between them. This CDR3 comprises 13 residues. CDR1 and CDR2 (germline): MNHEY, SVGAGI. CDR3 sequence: CASSYSGRDEQFF. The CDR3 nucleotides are TGTGCCAGCAGTTACTCGGGCAGGGATGAGCAGTTCTTC.

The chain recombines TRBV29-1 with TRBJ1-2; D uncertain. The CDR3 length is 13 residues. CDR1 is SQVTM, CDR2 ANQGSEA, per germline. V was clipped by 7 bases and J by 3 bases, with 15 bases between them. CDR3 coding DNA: TGCAGCGCCGATCGTGCGGAGGACTATGGCTACACCTTC. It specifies CSADRAEDYGYTF.

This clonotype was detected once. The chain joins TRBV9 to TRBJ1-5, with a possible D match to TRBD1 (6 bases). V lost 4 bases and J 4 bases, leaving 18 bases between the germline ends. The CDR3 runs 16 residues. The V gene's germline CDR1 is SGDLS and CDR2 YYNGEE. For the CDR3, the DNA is TGTGCCAGCAGCCCCGGGCCGGGGGCTGAAAATCAGCCCCAGCATTTT. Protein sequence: CASSPGPGAENQPQHF.

The CDR3 here is CASSLGQVPYEQYF. The DNA for the CDR3 is TGTGCCAGCAGCTTAGGGCAGGTCCCCTACGAGCAGTACTTC. This chain connects TRBV13 to TRBJ2-7; D not certain. V was cut by 0 bases and J by 2 bases, with 8 bases left in between. The CDR3 contains 14 residues. CDR1 and CDR2 (germline): PRHDT, FYEKMQ (reference sequence).

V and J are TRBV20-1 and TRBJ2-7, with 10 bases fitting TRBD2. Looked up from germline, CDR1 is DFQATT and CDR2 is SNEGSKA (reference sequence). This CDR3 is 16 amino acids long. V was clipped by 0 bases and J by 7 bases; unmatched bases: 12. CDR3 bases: TGCAGTGCTAGAGATCTAGCGGGGGCGATCCTTAATGAGCAGTACTTC. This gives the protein CSARDLAGAILNEQYF.

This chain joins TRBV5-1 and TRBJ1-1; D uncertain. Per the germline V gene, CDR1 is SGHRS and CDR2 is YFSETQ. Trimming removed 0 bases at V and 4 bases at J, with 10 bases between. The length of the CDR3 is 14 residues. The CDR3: CASSLVGGLTEAFF. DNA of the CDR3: TGCGCCAGCAGCTTGGTAGGCGGGCTCACTGAAGCTTTCTTT.

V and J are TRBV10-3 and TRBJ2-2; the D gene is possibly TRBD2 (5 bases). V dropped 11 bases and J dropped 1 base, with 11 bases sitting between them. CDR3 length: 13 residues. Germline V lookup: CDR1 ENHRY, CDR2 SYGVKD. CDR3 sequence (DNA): TGTGCCGCCACCCGGGGGAACACCGGGGAGCTGTTTTTT. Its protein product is CAATRGNTGELFF.

CDR3 sequence reads: CSAIPVRGATYEQYF. The CDR3 DNA is TGCAGTGCTATACCTGTACGGGGCGCTACCTACGAGCAGTACTTC. The chain carries TRBV20-1 and TRBJ2-4; TRBD1 or TRBD2 may be the D gene (5 bases each). The DNA end is a closer match to TRBJ2-7, so the J assignment may be wrong. CDR3 length: 15 residues. In germline, CDR1 is DFQATT, CDR2 SNEGSKA (reference sequence).

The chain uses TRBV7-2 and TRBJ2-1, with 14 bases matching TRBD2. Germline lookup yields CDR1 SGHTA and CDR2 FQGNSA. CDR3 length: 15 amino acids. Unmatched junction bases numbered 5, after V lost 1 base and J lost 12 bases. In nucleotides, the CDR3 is TGTGCCAGCAGCTTAGTTGGGACTAGCGGGAGTGGGCAGTTCTTC. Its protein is CASSLVGTSGSGQFF.

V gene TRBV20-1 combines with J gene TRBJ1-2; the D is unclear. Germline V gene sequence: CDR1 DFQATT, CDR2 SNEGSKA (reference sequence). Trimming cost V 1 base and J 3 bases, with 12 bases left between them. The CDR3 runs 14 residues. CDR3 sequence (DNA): TGCAGTGCTAGAGGGGCAGAGAGTTACTATGGCTACACCTTC. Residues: CSARGAESYYGYTF.

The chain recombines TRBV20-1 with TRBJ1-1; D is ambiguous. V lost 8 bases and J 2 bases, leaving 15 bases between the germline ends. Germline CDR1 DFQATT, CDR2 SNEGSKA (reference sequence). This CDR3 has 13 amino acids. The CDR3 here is CSWAQCGNTEAFF. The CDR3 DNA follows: TGCAGTTGGGCACAGTGCGGAAACACTGAAGCTTTCTTT.

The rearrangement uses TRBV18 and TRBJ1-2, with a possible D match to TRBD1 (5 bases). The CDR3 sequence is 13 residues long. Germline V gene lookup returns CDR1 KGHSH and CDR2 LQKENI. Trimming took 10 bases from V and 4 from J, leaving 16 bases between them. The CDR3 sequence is CATNGRGGYGYTF. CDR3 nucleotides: TGTGCCACGAATGGAAGGGGAGGCTATGGCTACACCTTC.

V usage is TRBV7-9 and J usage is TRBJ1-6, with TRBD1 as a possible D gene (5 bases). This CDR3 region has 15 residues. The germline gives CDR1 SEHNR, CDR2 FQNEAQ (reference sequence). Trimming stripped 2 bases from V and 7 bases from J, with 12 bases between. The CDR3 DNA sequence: TGTGCCAGCAGCTTACGGTCGGGGGGGAATTCACCCCTCCACTTT. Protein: CASSLRSGGNSPLHF.

CDR3 nucleotides: TGCGCCAGCAGCTTGGCCAGGGTAACAGAGACCCAGTACTTC. It encodes CASSLARVTETQYF. The rearrangement uses TRBV5-1 and TRBJ2-5, with D possibly being TRBD1 (5 bases). CDR1 and CDR2 from the germline V gene are SGHRS and YFSETQ. The CDR3 extends over 14 amino acids. Trimming pared 0 bases from V and 4 bases from J, leaving 10 bases between.

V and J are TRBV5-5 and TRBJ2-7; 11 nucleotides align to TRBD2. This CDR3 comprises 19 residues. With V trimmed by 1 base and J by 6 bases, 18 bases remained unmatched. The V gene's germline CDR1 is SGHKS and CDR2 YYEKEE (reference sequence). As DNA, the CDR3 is TGTGCCAGCAGCTTGATCCCAGCAGACATGGGACTAGCGGTAAGCGAGCAGTACTTC. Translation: CASSLIPADMGLAVSEQYF.

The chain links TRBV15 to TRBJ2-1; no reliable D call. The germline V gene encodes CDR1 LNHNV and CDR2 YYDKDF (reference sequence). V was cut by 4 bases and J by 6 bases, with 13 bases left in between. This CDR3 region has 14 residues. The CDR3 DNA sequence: TGTGCCACCAGCACAGCTAAGGACGGCAATGAGCAGTTCTTC. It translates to CATSTAKDGNEQFF.